The 18 T cell receptor beta chains in this list originate from one sample, sequenced in a study of human T cells and chemical hapten exposure. Extraction yielded total RNA from whole blood (unfractionated). TCRdb re-analysed the 5' RACE reads in MiXCR, keeping a single row per CDR3 protein. Among around 82,000 distinct CDR3 sequences, about 8% were seen once, and the ten largest hold 2% to 2.5%. Receptor source: a male donor in good health.

The J gene is TRBJ1-2, the V gene TRBV4-2, with no clear D. The V and J ends lost 0 bases and 2 bases respectively, with 10 bases between them. This CDR3 region has 15 residues. Germline CDR1 is LGHNA and CDR2 is YNFKEQ. The CDR3, as DNA: TGTGCCAGCAGCCAAGATTTCACGGTCAACTATGGCTACACCTTC. It is translated as CASSQDFTVNYGYTF.

This clonotype was counted a few times. V usage is TRBV20-1 and J usage is TRBJ1-1; D unresolved. Trimming took off 5 bases at V and 3 bases at J, with 10 bases between the two ends. Germline V lookup: CDR1 DFQATT, CDR2 SNEGSKA (reference sequence). The CDR3 is made up of 12 amino acids. CDR3 DNA sequence: TGCAGTGCTTCAGACCCGGACACTGAAGCTTTCTTT. It encodes CSASDPDTEAFF.

Many counts were recorded for this clonotype. The chain is built from TRBV2 and TRBJ2-5, with D maybe TRBD2 (5 bases). CDR1 is SNHLY and CDR2 is FYNNEI in the germline V gene. The CDR3 runs to 11 residues. V lost 10 bases to trimming and J lost 5 bases, with 11 bases between them. The CDR3 nucleotides read TGTGCCACCACGGAGGAGGAGACCCAGTACTTC. This translates into CATTEEETQYF.

This chain links TRBV7-8 with TRBJ1-3; TRBD1 is a possible D gene (6 bases). This CDR3 comprises 14 residues. The germline gives CDR1 SGHVS, CDR2 FQNEAQ. Deletions cut 2 bases from V and 3 bases from J, with 8 bases between. CDR3 loop: CASSLLRGGNTIYF. CDR3 in DNA: TGTGCCAGCAGCTTACTCAGGGGTGGAAACACCATATATTTT.

V gene TRBV27 combines with J gene TRBJ1-1, with D possibly being TRBD1 (6 bases). The CDR3 spans 14 residues. The V and J ends lost 7 bases and 0 bases respectively, with 12 bases between them. Per germline, CDR1 MNHEY and CDR2 SMNVEV (reference sequence). This CDR3 is CASNSDRVNTEAFF. CDR3 DNA: TGTGCCAGCAACTCGGACAGAGTGAACACTGAAGCTTTCTTT.

The rearrangement uses TRBV7-9 and TRBJ1-2; D may be TRBD1 (5 bases). The CDR3 is 15 residues long. V gave up 5 bases and J gave up 5 bases, with 18 bases separating them. Germline V gene lookup returns CDR1 SEHNR and CDR2 FQNEAQ (reference sequence). This CDR3 is CASSPVGESRYGYTF. CDR3 DNA: TGTGCCAGCAGCCCCGTGGGGGAATCGAGATATGGCTACACCTTC.

This clonotype turned up a few times. The rearrangement joins TRBV6-1 to TRBJ1-5, with no clear D. V was cut by 8 bases and J by 0 bases, with 17 bases left in between. Germline-derived CDR1 and CDR2 are MNHNS and SASEGT. There are 16 residues in the CDR3. This CDR3 reads CASERLWVNSNQPQHF. In DNA form, the CDR3 reads TGTGCCAGCGAAAGGTTGTGGGTTAATAGCAATCAGCCCCAGCATTTT.

This clonotype came up a few times. J is TRBJ1-5 and V is TRBV12-3 or TRBV12-4; 7 bases map to TRBD1. Trimming removed 1 base from V and 0 bases from J; junction bases left unmatched: 3. The CDR3 has 16 amino acids. The CDR3 sequence is CASSLGGGFSNQPQHF. DNA for the CDR3: TGTGCCAGCAGTTTAGGAGGGGGCTTTAGCAATCAGCCCCAGCATTTT.

This clonotype was seen a few times. The genes are TRBV7-9 and TRBJ2-1; TRBD2 is a possible D gene (6 bases). The germline V gene has CDR1 SEHNR and CDR2 FQNEAQ (reference sequence). CDR3 length: 17 amino acids. V gave up 2 bases and J gave up 3 bases, with 17 bases separating them. DNA of the CDR3: TGTGCCAGCAGCTTATTGGGCGGGACCACGTACTACAATGAGCAGTTCTTC. This sequence encodes CASSLLGGTTYYNEQFF. The full variable domain, rest sourced from reference TRBV7-9 and TRBJ2-1, is DTGVSQNPRHKITKRGQNVTFRCDPISEHNRLYWYRQTLGQGPEFLTYFQNEAQLEKSRLLSDRFSAERPKGSFSTLEIQRTEQGDSAMYLCASSLLGGTTYYNEQFFGPGTRLTVL.

CDR3 region: CSARGVSSGNTIYF. Here the CDR3 DNA reads TGCAGTGCTAGAGGTGTATCTTCTGGAAACACCATATATTTT. V and J are TRBV20-1 and TRBJ1-3; D call uncertain. The CDR3 loop spans 14 amino acids. Per germline, CDR1 DFQATT and CDR2 SNEGSKA (reference sequence). Deletions cut 1 base from V and 1 base from J, with 8 bases between.

The sample holds a few counts of this clonotype. The CDR3 loop reads CASSYSETYGYTF. DNA of the CDR3: TGTGCCAGCAGTTACAGTGAAACCTATGGCTACACCTTC. This sequence joins TRBV6-5 and TRBJ1-2; D is undetermined. Germline CDR1 MNHEY, CDR2 SVGAGI. Trimming removed 2 bases at V and 4 bases at J, with 8 bases between. This CDR3 region has 13 residues.

This clonotype was picked up many times. The V gene is TRBV5-1, the J gene TRBJ1-1; tentative D call: TRBD1 (6 bases). Germline V gene lookup returns CDR1 SGHRS and CDR2 YFSETQ. V dropped 4 bases and J dropped 0 bases, with 22 bases sitting between them. The CDR3 is 18 residues long. The CDR3 here is CASSRTTHGQLMNTEAFF. CDR3 in DNA: TGCGCCAGCAGCCGCACCACTCATGGACAGTTAATGAACACTGAAGCTTTCTTT.

A note on this clonotype: This may arise from a read error, as a much more abundant clone is one base away. The gene calls are TRBV27 and TRBJ1-2, with 7 nucleotides matching TRBD1. The CDR3 extends over 15 amino acids. CDR1 MNHEY and CDR2 SMNVEV come from the germline V gene (reference sequence). CDR3 amino acids: CASSLGTGANYGDTF. The CDR3 DNA reads TGTGCCAGCAGTTTAGGCACAGGGGCGAACTATGGCGACACCTTC.

In this sample, this clonotype turned up many times. The CDR3 sequence is CASSFRDNQETQYF. The CDR3 coding sequence is TGTGCCAGCAGCTTCCGGGACAACCAAGAGACCCAGTACTTC. V and J are TRBV7-9 and TRBJ2-5; D is possibly TRBD1 (6 bases). Trimming took off 3 bases at V and 0 bases at J, with 8 bases between the two ends. Germline V gene sequence: CDR1 SEHNR, CDR2 FQNEAQ (reference sequence). This CDR3 contains 14 residues.

This clonotype has a single count. The chain employs TRBV28 and TRBJ1-1; D perhaps matches TRBD1 (5 bases). CDR1 is MDHEN and CDR2 is SYDVKM in the germline V gene. The length of the CDR3 is 12 residues. V lost 8 bases, J lost 7 bases, and 14 bases lay in between. CDR3 sequence: CASGPQGDEAFF. CDR3 bases: TGTGCCAGCGGACCCCAGGGTGATGAAGCTTTCTTT.

This clonotype showed up just a few times. This chain joins TRBV11-2 and TRBJ1-2; possible D gene TRBD1, 5 bases. The germline CDR1 and CDR2 sequences are SGHAT and FQNNGV. CDR3 length equals 14 residues. Trimming shortened V by 5 bases and J by 6 bases, and 16 bases separated the two germline ends. Here the CDR3 DNA reads TGTGCCAGCAGCCCGGATGGGGGTCGGCATGGCTACACCTTC. This encodes CASSPDGGRHGYTF.

This clonotype was counted many times. This chain uses TRBV27 with TRBJ2-7; 14 bases are a match to TRBD2. The germline V gene encodes CDR1 MNHEY and CDR2 SMNVEV (reference sequence). The CDR3 loop spans 15 amino acids. V lost 2 bases and J lost 3; bases outside the gene matches: 0. CDR3 protein: CASSLGLAGGYEQYF. DNA for the CDR3: TGTGCCAGCAGTTTAGGACTAGCGGGGGGCTACGAGCAGTACTTC.

This clonotype was observed at least ten times. The chain carries TRBV18 and TRBJ1-2; no definite D call. Between the trimmed V and J ends, which lost 3 bases and 0 bases, there was a span of 5 bases. Per the germline V gene, CDR1 is KGHSH and CDR2 is LQKENI. This CDR3 is 13 amino acids long. CDR3 sequence reads: CASSPPANYGYTF. CDR3 nucleotide sequence: TGTGCCAGCTCACCGCCTGCTAACTATGGCTACACCTTC.